These 30 T cell receptor beta chains originate from one sample sequenced in a study of cytomegalovirus exposure and HLA in healthy donors. Primers: 60 Vbeta forward and 13 Jbeta reverse. Measured with immunoSEQ multiplex PCR; TCRdb has only the in-frame clones, and not every one. The data contain about 160,000 clones, about 82% of them seen just once; the ten biggest clones take up approximately 7%. The sequenced sample was PBMCs. Receptors originate from a woman aged 25 to 39 in good health and CMV-seropositive.

This sequence joins TRBV18 and TRBJ1-1, with D uncertain. Germline V gene lookup returns CDR1 KGHSH and CDR2 LQKENI. V was trimmed by 2 bases and J by 1 base, leaving 11 bases between them. This CDR3 is 15 amino acids long. The CDR3 coding sequence is TGTGCCAGCTCACCATCCCGGGTAGAGAACACTGAAGCTTTCTTT. This sequence encodes CASSPSRVENTEAFF.

The rearrangement links TRBV5-1 to TRBJ2-7; 15 bases agree with TRBD2. This CDR3 region has 17 residues. Trimming at V came to 3 bases and at J to 1 base, leaving 5 bases not matched to a gene. Per the germline V gene, CDR1 is SGHRS and CDR2 is YFSETQ. The CDR3 nucleotides are TGCGCCAGCAGCTCACGGACTAGCGGGGGGGCTTCCTACGAGCAGTACTTC. Its protein is CASSSRTSGGASYEQYF.

As to this clone: Other DNA sequences in the same sample also yield this CDR3. The chain joins TRBV18 to TRBJ2-3; no firm D call. Germline assignment: CDR1 KGHSH and CDR2 LQKENI. The CDR3 consists of 14 residues. V was cut by 2 bases and J by 0 bases, with 6 bases left in between. CDR3 in DNA: TGTGCCAGCTCACCAACCCGGAGCACAGATACGCAGTATTTT. It yields the protein CASSPTRSTDTQYF.

This chain links TRBV7-2 with TRBJ2-5, with 11 bases matching TRBD2. The closer fit of TRBJ2-7 to the DNA end suggests the J call may be wrong. CDR1 is SGHTA and CDR2 is FQGNSA in the germline V gene. The length of the CDR3 is 15 residues. The CDR3 nucleotides read TGTGCCAGCAGCATGACTAGCGGGGCTTCCTACGAGCAGTACTTC. Translated: CASSMTSGASYEQYF.

This sequence joins TRBV15 and TRBJ1-3; D is possibly TRBD1 (5 bases). CDR1 LNHNV and CDR2 YYDKDF come from the germline V gene (reference sequence). CDR3 length: 16 amino acids. V dropped 1 base and J dropped 0 bases, with 10 bases sitting between them. The CDR3 here is CATSRGQMYSGNTIYF. The CDR3 DNA reads as TGTGCCACCAGCAGAGGACAGATGTACTCTGGAAACACCATATATTTT.

The genes are TRBV6-1 and TRBJ1-3; D is uncertain. The V gene lost 2 bases and the J gene lost 5 bases, with 7 bases spanning the gap. The CDR3 covers 13 residues. Germline CDR1 reads MNHNS; CDR2 reads SASEGT. CDR3 loop: CASSETQRNTIYF. The CDR3 region has the DNA TGTGCCAGCAGTGAAACACAGAGAAACACCATATATTTT.

J is TRBJ1-2 and V is TRBV7-9, with D hard to call. Germline CDR1 SEHNR, CDR2 FQNEAQ (reference sequence). The CDR3 is 15 residues long. Deletions cut 6 bases from V and 1 base from J, with 15 bases between. The CDR3 loop reads CASSPSSGLNYGYTF. CDR3 DNA sequence: TGTGCCAGCAGTCCCTCCTCCGGACTTAACTATGGCTACACCTTC.

This clone was detected only once. The rearrangement links TRBV27 to TRBJ1-3; unclear D gene. The CDR3 runs 15 residues. The germline gives CDR1 MNHEY, CDR2 SMNVEV (reference sequence). Trimming cost V 6 bases and J 0 bases, with 12 bases left between them. For the CDR3, the DNA is TGTGCCAGCAGCTCGGACGGGAACTCTGGAAACACCATATATTTT. Protein sequence: CASSSDGNSGNTIYF.

The genes are TRBV29-1 and TRBJ2-7; D ambiguous. The V end lost 4 bases, the J end lost 8 bases, and 12 bases lay between the germline ends. CDR1 is SQVTM and CDR2 is ANQGSEA in the germline V gene. The CDR3 is made up of 11 amino acids. CDR3 loop: CSVGAQFKQYF. DNA for the CDR3: TGCAGCGTTGGGGCGCAATTCAAGCAGTACTTC.

The chain uses TRBV11-2 and TRBJ2-3, with TRBD2 matching over 7 bases. V shed 2 bases and J 4 bases; nucleotides not matched to a gene: 6. Germline V gives CDR1 SGHAT, CDR2 FQNNGV. The CDR3 spans 15 residues. Here the CDR3 DNA reads TGTGCCAGCAGCTTAATGGGGGGGGAGGCAGATACGCAGTATTTT. It translates to CASSLMGGEADTQYF.

A single count supports this clone. The CDR3 DNA reads as TGTGCCAGTACTACGGACAGGCGGAGGGAAAAACTGTTTTTT. Its protein is CASTTDRRREKLFF. The chain has TRBV19 and TRBJ1-4, with 7 nucleotides matching TRBD1. Germline lookup yields CDR1 LNHDA and CDR2 SQIVND (reference sequence). The V and J ends lost 7 bases and 8 bases, in that order; junction bases with no gene match: 10. This CDR3 has 14 residues.

The V and J genes are TRBV27 and TRBJ1-1; TRBD1 matches 7 bases. Germline CDR1 reads MNHEY; CDR2 reads SMNVEV (reference sequence). The CDR3 totals 14 residues. The junction had 7 bases not matched to a gene; V was cut back by 6 bases and J by 3 bases. In DNA form, the CDR3 reads TGTGCCAGCAGGTTACAGGGGACCTACACTGAAGCTTTCTTT. This encodes CASRLQGTYTEAFF.

The genes are TRBV6-5 and TRBJ1-6; the D gene is possibly TRBD1 (6 bases). Looked up from germline, CDR1 is MNHEY and CDR2 is SVGAGI. Trimming stripped 4 bases from V and 7 bases from J, with 14 bases between. This CDR3 contains 15 residues. In DNA, the CDR3 is TGTGCCAGCAGTTTACTCGGACAGTTAAATTCACCCCTCCACTTT. Translated: CASSLLGQLNSPLHF.

The chain links TRBV18 to TRBJ1-2; D is ambiguous. Deletions cut 8 bases from V and 2 bases from J, with 15 bases between. In germline, CDR1 is KGHSH, CDR2 LQKENI. This CDR3 region has 14 residues. The CDR3 loop is CASRHRGSNYGYTF. The CDR3 nucleotides read TGTGCCAGCCGACACCGGGGTTCCAACTATGGCTACACCTTC.

This chain connects TRBV2 to TRBJ2-2; perhaps TRBD1 as D (6 bases). V was pared by 6 bases and J by 12 bases, with 17 bases between. Per germline, CDR1 SNHLY and CDR2 FYNNEI. CDR3 length equals 13 residues. The CDR3 sequence: CASSLDRFGQLFF. The CDR3, as DNA: TGTGCCAGCAGCCTGGACAGATTTGGGCAGCTGTTTTTT.

This clone was seen only once. The V gene is TRBV5-1, the J gene TRBJ2-2; possibly TRBD1 for D (6 bases). Between the trimmed V and J ends, which lost 4 bases and 4 bases, there was a span of 11 bases. Germline V gene sequence: CDR1 SGHRS, CDR2 YFSETQ. The CDR3 length is 14 residues. Here the CDR3 reads CASSGQGITGELFF. The CDR3, as DNA: TGCGCCAGCAGCGGCCAGGGGATCACCGGGGAGCTGTTTTTT. The full variable domain, its missing parts supplied by reference TRBV5-1 and TRBJ2-2, is KAGVTQTPRYLIKTRGQQVTLSCSPISGHRSVSWYQQTPGQGLQFLFEYFSETQRNKGNFPGRFSGRQFSNSRSEMNVSTLELGDSALYLCASSGQGITGELFFGEGSRLTVL.

V is TRBV6-6 and J is TRBJ1-2; possibly TRBD1 for D (6 bases). The V gene's germline CDR1 is MNHNY and CDR2 SVGAGI (reference sequence). V gave up 6 bases and J gave up 2 bases, with 10 bases separating them. CDR3 length: 13 amino acids. The CDR3 reads CASSDRLNYGYTF. In DNA form, the CDR3 reads TGTGCCAGCAGCGACAGGCTAAACTATGGCTACACCTTC.

The chain combines TRBV4-3 with TRBJ1-4; TRBD1 agrees at 8 bases. Germline V CDR1 and CDR2: LGHNA, YSLEER. V gave up 1 base and J gave up 7 bases; unmatched junction bases: 14. This CDR3 has 18 amino acids. For the CDR3, the DNA is TGCGCCAGCAGCCAAGCCGCCCATACCGGGACAGGCCCTGAAAAACTGTTTTTT. It is translated as CASSQAAHTGTGPEKLFF.

As for this clone: The same CDR3 is also encoded by other DNA sequences in this sample. CDR3 region: CASSYSPGMNTEAFF. In DNA form, the CDR3 reads TGTGCCAGCAGTTACTCGCCCGGGATGAACACTGAAGCTTTCTTT. The chain recombines TRBV6-5 with TRBJ1-1; D is ambiguous. The CDR3 runs to 15 residues. The germline V gene encodes CDR1 MNHEY and CDR2 SVGAGI. Trimming removed 0 bases at V and 0 bases at J, with 8 bases between.

The rearrangement uses TRBV29-1 and TRBJ1-3; D gene unclear. CDR1 and CDR2 (germline): SQVTM, ANQGSEA. Trimming shortened V by 4 bases and J by 1 base, and 5 bases separated the two germline ends. The CDR3 is 12 residues long. The CDR3 protein is CSVVTSGNTIYF. CDR3 nucleotides: TGCAGCGTTGTAACATCTGGAAACACCATATATTTT.

V gene TRBV6-5 combines with J gene TRBJ1-1; TRBD1 is a possible D gene (6 bases). The CDR3 length is 15 residues. The V gene's germline CDR1 is MNHEY and CDR2 SVGAGI. The ends were cut back, 2 bases at V and 4 bases at J, with 14 bases in the middle. The DNA for the CDR3 is TGTGCCAGCAGTTACCTCGGGGGAGGGGGCACTGAAGCTTTCTTT. Translated, it gives CASSYLGGGGTEAFF.

This chain uses TRBV10-3 with TRBJ2-5; D call uncertain. The J call may be in error: the DNA end matches TRBJ2-7 better. Per germline, CDR1 ENHRY and CDR2 SYGVKD. This CDR3 has 12 amino acids. CDR3 in DNA: TGTGCCATCTCCCCCCTGGGCTACGAGCAGTACTTC. Translation gives CAISPLGYEQYF.

The rearrangement joins TRBV7-3 to TRBJ1-1; D possibly corresponds to TRBD1 (6 bases). The CDR3 covers 13 residues. The germline V gene encodes CDR1 SGHTA and CDR2 FQGTGA. Trimming took 5 bases from V and 12 from J, leaving 19 bases between them. The CDR3 nucleotides read TGTGCCAGCAGCCAACGGGGAGGGGGTTTGCCTTTCTTT. Protein product: CASSQRGGGLPFF.

J is TRBJ2-2 and V is TRBV4-1; D might be TRBD1 (6 bases). Germline CDR1 reads MGHRA; CDR2 reads YSYEKL. V shed 6 bases and J shed 7 bases, with 18 bases lying between them. The CDR3 is 15 residues long. CDR3 loop: CASRRIQGTIGELFF. In DNA form, the CDR3 reads TGCGCCAGCAGGAGAATACAGGGAACTATCGGGGAGCTGTTTTTT.

This clone was counted a single time. This rearrangement joins TRBV5-1 to TRBJ2-7; D perhaps matches TRBD2 (5 bases). Trimming removed 2 bases at V and 6 bases at J, with 12 bases between. CDR1 and CDR2 from the germline V gene are SGHRS and YFSETQ. This CDR3 is built from 13 residues. The CDR3 is CASSLTSLGEQYF. CDR3 nucleotide sequence: TGCGCCAGCAGCTTAACTAGTTTGGGCGAGCAGTACTTC.

The chain recombines TRBV18 with TRBJ2-1; 10 bases line up with TRBD1. The V gene's germline CDR1 is KGHSH and CDR2 LQKENI. CDR3 length: 15 amino acids. V lost 3 bases, J lost 9 bases, and 8 bases stayed unmatched. CDR3 sequence reads: CASSPTPGQGLEQFF. The CDR3 DNA follows: TGTGCCAGCTCACCTACTCCGGGACAGGGGCTTGAGCAGTTCTTC.

This chain joins TRBV19 and TRBJ2-7, with TRBD2 identical over 10 bases. This CDR3 region has 15 residues. Germline-derived CDR1 and CDR2 are LNHDA and SQIVND (reference sequence). J lost 6 bases, V lost 3 bases, and 8 bases had no gene match. CDR3 nucleotides: TGTGCCAGTAGTATCCCCAGCGGGGGGGCCGGCGAGCAGTACTTC. Its translation: CASSIPSGGAGEQYF.

The chain recombines TRBV27 with TRBJ2-7; perhaps TRBD1 as D (7 bases). The CDR3 runs to 16 residues. V was trimmed by 0 bases and J by 1 base, leaving 13 bases between them. The germline CDR1 and CDR2 sequences are MNHEY and SMNVEV (reference sequence). CDR3 amino acids: CASSLSWRGRSYEQYF. CDR3 DNA: TGTGCCAGCAGTTTATCTTGGAGGGGGCGATCCTACGAGCAGTACTTC.

This rearrangement joins TRBV15 to TRBJ1-2; D ambiguous. V gave up 0 bases and J gave up 6 bases, with 11 bases separating them. The CDR3 is made up of 14 amino acids. Germline V gene sequence: CDR1 LNHNV, CDR2 YYDKDF (reference sequence). In DNA form, the CDR3 reads TGTGCCACCAGCAGAGATTTGAGAGCCGATGGCTACACCTTC. Its protein product is CATSRDLRADGYTF.

This clone showed up just once. The chain recombines TRBV5-1 with TRBJ1-2, with D unclear. CDR3 length: 13 amino acids. The V and J ends lost 0 bases and 5 bases respectively, with 8 bases between them. CDR1 and CDR2 from the germline V gene are SGHRS and YFSETQ. The DNA of the CDR3 is TGCGCCAGCAGCTTGGGAGGCCGTTATGGCTACACCTTC. Translated, it gives CASSLGGRYGYTF.